A selection of T cell receptor beta chains follows, all from one sample in a study of cytomegalovirus exposure and HLA in healthy donors. TCRdb's table, derived via immunoSEQ multiplex PCR, lists solely in-frame clones and lacks some. The table has roughly 200,000 clones, approximately 80% seen once. The sample was PBMCs. All receptors come from a boy between 5 and 17 years old in good health and CMV-seronegative. CDR3s include the opening cysteine and the closing phenylalanine or tryptophan. Fields, in order: V gene, J gene, clone size, D gene, CDR3 protein, CDR3 DNA. A D gene is named only where the DNA matches it firmly. Some rows mark clone size as missing; the rest say once, few, many or name a class of expanded clone.

TRBV19	TRBJ1-2	.	TRBD1	CASKETGGTDLYGYTF	TGTGCCAGTAAGGAGACAGGGGGCACGGACCTCTATGGCTACACCTTC
TRBV12-5	TRBJ2-7	.	.	CASGLGTELYEQYF	TGTGCTAGTGGTTTGGGGACAGAGCTATACGAGCAGTACTTC
TRBV5-5	TRBJ1-1	.	.	CASSFSGVTEAFF	TGTGCCAGCAGCTTCTCGGGGGTCACTGAAGCTTTCTTT
TRBV7-2	TRBJ1-4	.	.	CASSLVAGSNEKLFF	TGTGCCAGCAGCTTAGTTGCAGGGTCTAATGAAAAACTGTTTTTT
TRBV6-5	TRBJ2-2	.	.	CASSRNTGELFF	TGTGCCAGCAGCAGGAACACCGGGGAGCTGTTTTTT
TRBV10-3	TRBJ2-7	.	.	CAITGHPEGDEQYF	TGTGCCATCACGGGACACCCGGAAGGCGACGAGCAGTACTTC
TRBV7-9	TRBJ2-3	.	TRBD2	CASSQPSGGERDTQYF	TGTGCCAGCAGTCAACCCAGCGGGGGGGAGAGGGATACGCAGTATTTT
TRBV19	TRBJ1-4	.	.	CATLGPGEKLFF	TGTGCCACCCTGGGGCCCGGGGAAAAACTGTTTTTT
TRBV29-1	TRBJ1-1	.	TRBD1	CSVRDRTIGVGTEAFF	TGCAGCGTGAGGGACAGGACTATCGGTGTGGGCACTGAAGCTTTCTTT
TRBV5-1	TRBJ1-5	.	TRBD1	CASSPTGGQPQHF	TGCGCCAGCAGCCCCACAGGGGGTCAGCCCCAGCATTTT
TRBV7-2	TRBJ1-1	once	.	CASIWTRGNTEAFF	TGTGCCAGCATCTGGACAAGGGGAAACACTGAAGCTTTCTTT
TRBV6-1	TRBJ2-7	once	.	CASSEYFDEQYF	TGTGCCAGCAGCGAGTATTTCGACGAGCAGTACTTC
TRBV7-3	TRBJ2-1	.	TRBD1	CASSLAGGVNQQFF	TGTGCCAGCAGCTTAGCAGGGGGCGTAAACCAGCAGTTCTTC
TRBV10-3	TRBJ2-1	.	.	CAISDRAGEGGEQFF	TGTGCCATCAGTGACCGGGCGGGGGAGGGGGGTGAGCAGTTCTTC
TRBV4-3	TRBJ2-4	.	TRBD2	CAGSQDRLAGDWDGIQYF	TGCGCCGGCAGCCAAGACCGACTAGCGGGAGATTGGGATGGCATTCAGTACTTC
TRBV25-1	TRBJ1-1	.	.	CASSVGQDKTEAFF	TGTGCCAGCAGTGTCGGCCAGGACAAAACTGAAGCTTTCTTT
TRBV30	TRBJ1-1	.	.	CAWSTRGGTEAFF	TGTGCCTGGAGCACCCGTGGGGGGACTGAAGCTTTCTTT
TRBV10-3	TRBJ2-7	few	.	CAISDSLQSFYEQYF	TGTGCCATCAGTGATTCCCTACAGTCGTTCTACGAGCAGTACTTC
TRBV4-2	TRBJ2-3	.	TRBD1	CASSPGTEHTDTQYF	TGTGCCAGCAGCCCCGGGACAGAGCACACAGATACGCAGTATTTT
TRBV9	TRBJ2-3	.	.	CASSSSLAGNSVAQYF	TGTGCCAGCAGCTCCTCCCTGGCGGGTAACTCGGTAGCGCAGTATTTT
TRBV7-7	TRBJ2-5	.	TRBD2	CASSGGTQETQYF	TGTGCTAGCAGCGGGGGCACTCAAGAGACCCAGTACTTC
TRBV7-2	TRBJ1-3	once	TRBD1	CASSLAPLRQGSNSGNTIYF	TGTGCCAGCAGCTTAGCTCCTTTGCGACAGGGGTCCAACTCTGGAAACACCATATATTTT
TRBV5-1	TRBJ1-1	.	TRBD1	CASSPGQGTHTEAFF	TGCGCCAGCAGCCCGGGACAGGGTACGCACACTGAAGCTTTCTTT
TRBV4-1	TRBJ2-1	.	TRBD2	CASSPSGRNEQFF	TGCGCCAGCAGTCCTAGCGGGAGGAATGAGCAGTTCTTC
TRBV30	TRBJ2-2	.	TRBD2	CAWSVIAGGPNGELFF	TGTGCCTGGAGTGTCATTGCGGGGGGGCCTAACGGGGAGCTGTTTTTT
TRBV9	TRBJ2-7	.	TRBD1	CASSVGQGAHEQYF	TGTGCCAGCAGCGTAGGCCAGGGGGCCCACGAGCAGTACTTC
TRBV30	TRBJ1-1	.	.	CAWSPGGHEAFF	TGTGCCTGGAGTCCCGGGGGGCACGAAGCTTTCTTT
TRBV5-5	TRBJ1-5	.	.	CASSLGSSGNQPQHF	TGTGCCAGCAGCTTGGGGTCGAGTGGCAATCAGCCCCAGCATTTT
TRBV1	TRBJ2-7	.	.	CTSSQGRGDHSYEQYF	TGCACCAGCAGCCAAGGGCGGGGTGACCATTCCTACGAGCAGTACTTC
TRBV6-1	TRBJ2-3	.	TRBD1	CASSRGTVRTDTQYF	TGTGCCAGCAGTCGAGGGACAGTCCGCACAGATACGCAGTATTTT
TRBV13	TRBJ2-4	.	TRBD1	CASSAEGQDIQYF	TGTGCCAGCAGCGCCGAGGGACAGGACATTCAGTACTTC
TRBV6-4	TRBJ2-2	.	.	CASSDSKSDTGELFF	TGTGCCAGCAGTGACTCGAAGTCGGACACCGGGGAGCTGTTTTTT
TRBV7-8	TRBJ2-7	.	TRBD1	CASSLEIGTGSYEQYF	TGTGCCAGCAGCTTAGAAATCGGGACAGGGTCTTACGAGCAGTACTTC
TRBV6-4	TRBJ1-1	.	.	CASESEGGEAFF	TGTGCCAGCGAGTCTGAGGGGGGGGAAGCTTTCTTT